Following are 22 T cell receptor beta chains from one sample sequenced in a study of response to subunit inactivated influenza vaccine. TCRdb processed the RT-PCR reads anew with MiXCR; each CDR3 protein has one entry. The table lists roughly 780,000 distinct CDR3 sequences, less than 20% of them singletons, with approximately 11% in the top ten. Sequencing was performed on PBMCs from blood, taken around 5 days after vaccination. These receptors all stem from a man aged 50 to 59 who received an inactivated influenza vaccine.

V and J are TRBV20-1 and TRBJ2-5, with D hard to call. This CDR3 has 14 amino acids. Germline V gives CDR1 DFQATT, CDR2 SNEGSKA (reference sequence). The V and J ends lost 1 base and 9 bases respectively, with 18 bases between them. CDR3 nucleotides: TGCAGTGCTAGAGTTGTAAATCCGCGAGTGTCCCAGTACTTC. Translating it yields CSARVVNPRVSQYF.

This clonotype was seen a handful of times. V usage is TRBV21-1 and J usage is TRBJ2-5; the table's D call, TRBD1, was not checked against the DNA. TRBV21-1 constitutes a pseudogene. This CDR3 is 18 amino acids long. The CDR3 sequence is CASSKVQTHRESVETQYF. CDR3 nucleotide sequence: TGTGCCAGCAGCAAAGTTCAAACCCACAGGGAGTCCGTAGAGACCCAGTACTTC.

This clonotype has more than one count but fewer than ten. V is TRBV6-6 and J is TRBJ2-7; D unresolved. Deletions cut 2 bases from V and 1 base from J, with 6 bases between. This CDR3 spans 13 amino acids. Germline V gene data show CDR1 as MNHNY and CDR2 as SVGAGI (reference sequence). The CDR3 DNA reads as TGTGCCAGCAGTTACGGCTTGTCCTACGAGCAGTACTTC. It translates to CASSYGLSYEQYF.

V gene TRBV5-1 combines with J gene TRBJ2-5, with 10 nucleotides matching TRBD1. J gave up 5 bases and V 1 base, and 8 bases lay outside the gene matches. CDR1 is SGHRS and CDR2 is YFSETQ in the germline V gene. The CDR3 has 16 residues. The CDR3 coding sequence is TGCGCCAGCAGCTTGACGAGACAGGGGGCTGCCGAGACCCAGTACTTC. It codes for CASSLTRQGAAETQYF.

This clonotype was picked up many times. V usage is TRBV27 and J usage is TRBJ2-5; 7 bases fit TRBD1. The CDR3 is made up of 15 amino acids. CDR1 and CDR2 from the germline V gene are MNHEY and SMNVEV (reference sequence). Unmatched junction bases numbered 6, after V lost 5 bases and J lost 0 bases. CDR3 sequence: CASSGDREYQETQYF. DNA of the CDR3: TGTGCCAGCAGTGGAGACAGGGAGTACCAAGAGACCCAGTACTTC.

This chain uses TRBV12-3 or TRBV12-4 with TRBJ1-2; possible D gene TRBD1, 5 bases. Trimming removed 6 bases from V and 3 bases from J, with 14 bases in between. This CDR3 has 14 residues. In nucleotides, the CDR3 is TGTGCCAGCAGCTCCGGGACGGAAGACTATGGCTACACCTTC. Translating it yields CASSSGTEDYGYTF.

Many counts were recorded for this clonotype. V gene TRBV20-1 combines with J gene TRBJ2-7; possible D gene TRBD1, 5 bases. The germline gives CDR1 DFQATT, CDR2 SNEGSKA (reference sequence). With 5 bases removed from V and 0 bases from J, the gap between germline ends came to 8 bases. CDR3 length: 12 residues. The chain's CDR3 is CSAPDTSYEQYF. CDR3 sequence (DNA): TGCAGTGCTCCGGACACCTCCTACGAGCAGTACTTC.

A single count supports this clonotype. The CDR3 sequence: CASSYRDRGYGYTF. CDR3 DNA: TGTGCCAGCAGTTATCGGGACAGAGGCTATGGCTACACCTTC. The rearrangement links TRBV27 to TRBJ1-2; 7 bases map to TRBD1. Germline trimming cut 4 bases from V and 4 bases from J; bases unmatched to any gene: 6. Germline values: CDR1 MNHEY, CDR2 SMNVEV (reference sequence). The CDR3 covers 14 residues.

The rearrangement links TRBV10-2 to TRBJ2-7, with TRBD2 matching 13 bases. The CDR3 has 14 residues. V dropped 6 bases and J dropped 3; count of bases not matched to a gene: 2. Germline V gene lookup returns CDR1 WSHSY and CDR2 SAAADI. In DNA form, the CDR3 reads TGCGCCAGCAGCGGACTAGCGGGGGTCTACGAGCAGTACTTC. Translating it yields CASSGLAGVYEQYF.

This sequence joins TRBV20-1 and TRBJ2-2; D may be TRBD2 (5 bases). This CDR3 region has 17 residues. Per the germline V gene, CDR1 is DFQATT and CDR2 is SNEGSKA (reference sequence). The V end lost 0 bases, the J end lost 3 bases, and 17 bases lay between the germline ends. In nucleotides, the CDR3 is TGCAGTGCTAGAGATCCCCGAGGGAGTGTGGACACCGGGGAGCTGTTTTTT. It yields the protein CSARDPRGSVDTGELFF.

The V call is TRBV20-1, the J call TRBJ1-2; D not certain. This CDR3 has 14 amino acids. V was pared by 2 bases and J by 3 bases, with 13 bases between. Germline CDR1 and CDR2: DFQATT and SNEGSKA (reference sequence). The CDR3 coding sequence is TGCAGTGCTAGACCTCAGTGGAGGGACTATGGCTACACCTTC. This encodes CSARPQWRDYGYTF.

This clonotype was seen a handful of times. The J gene is TRBJ2-7, the V gene TRBV5-1; TRBD1 matches at 11 bases. V gave up 2 bases and J gave up 0 bases; unmatched junction bases: 4. Germline V lookup: CDR1 SGHRS, CDR2 YFSETQ. The CDR3 consists of 16 residues. The CDR3 here is CASSLRTGGFSYEQYF. CDR3 nucleotide sequence: TGCGCCAGCAGCTTAAGGACAGGGGGCTTCTCCTACGAGCAGTACTTC.

This clonotype was observed a single time. The CDR3 is CSAVAGATTGELFF. The CDR3 DNA sequence: TGCAGTGCCGTAGCGGGGGCGACCACCGGGGAGCTGTTTTTT. V is TRBV20-1 and J is TRBJ2-2; TRBD2 matches at 9 bases. Germline V CDR1 and CDR2: DFQATT, SNEGSKA (reference sequence). This CDR3 region has 14 residues. V lost 6 bases to trimming and J lost 4 bases; unmatched junction nucleotides: 6.

This clonotype appeared a few times. The rearrangement links TRBV20-1 to TRBJ1-2; a weak D match, TRBD1 (6 bases). Trimming stripped 7 bases from V and 3 bases from J, with 21 bases between. Looked up from germline, CDR1 is DFQATT and CDR2 is SNEGSKA (reference sequence). This CDR3 contains 15 residues. CDR3 region: CSVLTRGQGHYGYTF. CDR3 nucleotides: TGCAGTGTTCTAACCCGGGGGCAGGGGCACTATGGCTACACCTTC.

This clonotype was seen a few times. The J gene is TRBJ2-1, the V gene TRBV27; TRBD2 aligns across 10 bases. Germline V gene lookup returns CDR1 MNHEY and CDR2 SMNVEV (reference sequence). V was clipped by 3 bases and J by 6 bases; unmatched bases: 8. The CDR3 is 16 residues long. CDR3 in amino acids: CASSLGSGRATNEQFF. The CDR3 DNA reads as TGTGCCAGCAGTTTGGGAAGCGGGAGGGCCACCAATGAGCAGTTCTTC.

The J gene is TRBJ2-7, the V gene TRBV7-2; the match to TRBD2 covers 7 bases. This CDR3 comprises 15 residues. Germline V gene data show CDR1 as SGHTA and CDR2 as FQGNSA. Trimming at V came to 6 bases and at J to 4 bases, leaving 12 bases not matched to a gene. The CDR3 nucleotides read TGTGCCAGCAGTCCGGGGACTACCGGTGGGTACGAGCAGTACTTC. Translation gives CASSPGTTGGYEQYF.

This clonotype has more than one count but fewer than ten. The CDR3 loop is CASSSNTGTSGTDTQYF. The DNA of the CDR3 is TGTGCCAGCAGTTCCAACACCGGGACTAGCGGCACAGATACGCAGTATTTT. The chain joins TRBV12-3 or TRBV12-4 to TRBJ2-3; TRBD2 agrees at 10 bases. Trimming took 4 bases from V and 1 from J; bases not matched to a gene: 8. The CDR3 runs 17 residues.

This clonotype was counted between two and nine times. The genes are TRBV20-1 and TRBJ2-5; TRBD2 aligns across 14 bases. The CDR3 runs 16 residues. The J segment lost 2 bases and the V segment lost 6 bases, leaving 8 bases of the junction unmatched. In germline, CDR1 is DFQATT, CDR2 SNEGSKA (reference sequence). The CDR3 bases are TGCAGTGCGCAGGGACTAGCGGGAGACGTACAAGAGACCCAGTACTTC. Translating gives CSAQGLAGDVQETQYF.

The table lists this clonotype with a few counts. J is TRBJ2-7 and V is TRBV5-6; D call uncertain. Germline V gives CDR1 SGHDT, CDR2 YYEEEE. CDR3 length equals 14 residues. Trimming shortened V by 1 base and J by 1 base, and 9 bases separated the two germline ends. The CDR3 here is CASSLTTASYEQYF. The CDR3, as DNA: TGTGCCAGCAGCTTGACTACAGCTTCCTACGAGCAGTACTTC.

This clonotype turned up a few times. The chain couples TRBV7-9 to TRBJ2-2; possible D gene TRBD2, 5 bases. V was clipped by 0 bases and J by 8 bases, with 7 bases between them. This CDR3 has 13 residues. Germline V lookup: CDR1 SEHNR, CDR2 FQNEAQ (reference sequence). The CDR3 sequence is CASSLAGRGELFF. The CDR3 bases are TGTGCCAGCAGCTTAGCTGGGAGAGGGGAGCTGTTTTTT.

The rearrangement links TRBV20-1 to TRBJ2-4; D gene uncertain. Germline assignment: CDR1 DFQATT and CDR2 SNEGSKA (reference sequence). The length of the CDR3 is 14 residues. V was shortened by 3 bases and J by 0 bases, with 9 bases between the two germline ends. The DNA of the CDR3 is TGCAGTGCTAGCGCAGAATTAGCCAAAAACATTCAGTACTTC. Residues: CSASAELAKNIQYF.

This clonotype appeared many times. The chain combines TRBV4-3 with TRBJ2-1; TRBD2 agrees at 14 bases. Germline V CDR1 and CDR2: LGHNA, YSLEER. Trimming cost V 2 bases and J 7 bases; bases outside gene matches: 7. The CDR3 contains 17 residues. The CDR3 sequence is CASSQPGLAGDRNEQFF. The CDR3 coding sequence is TGCGCCAGCAGCCAACCGGGACTAGCGGGAGATCGTAATGAGCAGTTCTTC.